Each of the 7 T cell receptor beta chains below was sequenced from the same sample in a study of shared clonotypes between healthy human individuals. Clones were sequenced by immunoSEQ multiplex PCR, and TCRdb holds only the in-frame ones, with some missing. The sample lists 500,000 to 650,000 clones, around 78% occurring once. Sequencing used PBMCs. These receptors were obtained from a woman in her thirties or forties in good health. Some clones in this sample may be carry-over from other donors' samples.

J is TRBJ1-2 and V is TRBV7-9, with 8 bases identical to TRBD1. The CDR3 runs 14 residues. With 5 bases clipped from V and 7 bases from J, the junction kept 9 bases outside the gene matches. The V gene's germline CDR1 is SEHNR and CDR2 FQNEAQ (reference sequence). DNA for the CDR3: TGTGCCAGCAGCCCTCCAGGACAGGGCCCTGGCTACACCTTC. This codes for CASSPPGQGPGYTF.

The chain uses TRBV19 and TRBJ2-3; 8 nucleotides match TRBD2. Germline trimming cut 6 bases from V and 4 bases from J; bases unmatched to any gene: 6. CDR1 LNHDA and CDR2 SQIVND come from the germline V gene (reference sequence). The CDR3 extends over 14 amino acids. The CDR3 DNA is TGTGCCAGTAGGATTAGCGGGACTTCAGATACGCAGTATTTT. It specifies CASRISGTSDTQYF.

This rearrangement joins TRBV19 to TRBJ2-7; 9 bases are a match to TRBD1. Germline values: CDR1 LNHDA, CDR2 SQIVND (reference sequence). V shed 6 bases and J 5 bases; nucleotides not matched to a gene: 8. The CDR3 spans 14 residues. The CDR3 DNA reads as TGTGCCAGTAGACCCCTAGGGACAGGGAACGAGCAGTACTTC. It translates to CASRPLGTGNEQYF.

CDR3 amino acids: CASSYSGERDTQYF. As DNA, the CDR3 is TGTGCCAGCAGTTACTCGGGCGAGAGAGATACGCAGTATTTT. V is TRBV6-5 and J is TRBJ2-3; no reliable D call. This CDR3 spans 14 amino acids. CDR1 MNHEY and CDR2 SVGAGI come from the germline V gene. The V end lost 0 bases, the J end lost 5 bases, and 9 bases lay between the germline ends.

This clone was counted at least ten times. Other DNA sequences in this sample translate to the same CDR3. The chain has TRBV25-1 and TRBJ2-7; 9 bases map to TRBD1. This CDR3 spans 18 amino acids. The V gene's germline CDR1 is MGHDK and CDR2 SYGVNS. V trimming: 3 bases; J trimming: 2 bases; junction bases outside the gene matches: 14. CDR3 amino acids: CASSDLPPGQGLPYEQYF. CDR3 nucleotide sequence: TGTGCCAGCAGTGACCTGCCCCCGGGACAGGGTTTGCCCTACGAGCAGTACTTC.

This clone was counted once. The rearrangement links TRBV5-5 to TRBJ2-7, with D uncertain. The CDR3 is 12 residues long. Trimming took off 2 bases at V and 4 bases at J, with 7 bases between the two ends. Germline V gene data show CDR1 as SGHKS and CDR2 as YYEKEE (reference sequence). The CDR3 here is CASSLDRYEQYF. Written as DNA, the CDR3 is TGTGCCAGCAGCTTAGACCGATACGAGCAGTACTTC.

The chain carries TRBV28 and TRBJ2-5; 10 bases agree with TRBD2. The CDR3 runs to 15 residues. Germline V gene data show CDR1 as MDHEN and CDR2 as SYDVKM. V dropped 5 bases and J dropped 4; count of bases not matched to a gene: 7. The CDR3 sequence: CASSPLAGGGETQYF. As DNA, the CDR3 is TGTGCCAGCAGTCCTTTAGCGGGAGGAGGAGAGACCCAGTACTTC.